This T cell receptor (beta chain) was profiled in a study of blood T cells in healthy people across ages. Broader study findings: Naive T cell percentage showed a strong correlation with the diversity of TCR beta. The lack of PBMC sorting stopped any conclusive naive versus antigen-experienced comparison.

This clonotype showed up just a few times. The antigen is not known. V dropped 3 bases and J dropped 6 bases, with 13 bases sitting between them. The CDR3 is 14 amino acids. Then a second PCR, running about 6 to 12 cycles, was carried out with a sample-barcoded 5' primer and a J-beta primer mix. Every cDNA was tagged by a template-switch adaptor with 12 random nucleotides. TCRdb analysed the 5' RACE reads with MiXCR anew, one entry per CDR3 protein. The profile shows about 800,000 distinct CDR3 sequences, 58% of them singletons. The source of this sequence is a man aged 25 to 45 in good health. The V and J genes are TRBV12-3 or TRBV12-4 and TRBJ2-3; possible D gene TRBD2, 6 bases. Sequencing was done on a sample of blood. The CDR3 DNA is TGTGCCAGCAGTTTGCCGGGGGTGCCGGATACGCAGTATTTT. It specifies CASSLPGVPDTQYF.